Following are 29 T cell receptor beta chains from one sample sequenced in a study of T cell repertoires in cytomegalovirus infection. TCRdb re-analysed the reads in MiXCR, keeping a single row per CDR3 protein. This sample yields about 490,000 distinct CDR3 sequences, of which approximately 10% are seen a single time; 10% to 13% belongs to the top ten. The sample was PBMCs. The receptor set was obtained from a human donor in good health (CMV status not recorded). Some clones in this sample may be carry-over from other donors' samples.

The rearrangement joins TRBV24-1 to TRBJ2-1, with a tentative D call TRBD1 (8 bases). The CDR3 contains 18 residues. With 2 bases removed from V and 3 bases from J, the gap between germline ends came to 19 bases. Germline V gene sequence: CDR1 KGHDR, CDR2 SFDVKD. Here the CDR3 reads CATSDWGQQGGHYNEQFF. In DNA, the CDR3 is TGTGCCACCAGTGATTGGGGGCAACAGGGGGGGCACTACAATGAGCAGTTCTTC.

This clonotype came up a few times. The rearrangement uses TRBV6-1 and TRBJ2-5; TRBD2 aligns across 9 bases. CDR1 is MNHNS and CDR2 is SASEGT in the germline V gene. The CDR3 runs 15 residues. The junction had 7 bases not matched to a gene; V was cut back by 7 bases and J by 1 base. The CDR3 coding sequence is TGTGCCAGCACCTCCCTTAGCGGGGGCCAAGAGACCCAGTACTTC. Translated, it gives CASTSLSGGQETQYF.

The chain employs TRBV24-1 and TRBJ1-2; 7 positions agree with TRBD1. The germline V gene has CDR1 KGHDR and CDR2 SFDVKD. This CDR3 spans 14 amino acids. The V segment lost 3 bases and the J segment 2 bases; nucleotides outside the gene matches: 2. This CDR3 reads CATSDPGQNYGYTF. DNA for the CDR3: TGTGCCACCAGTGATCCGGGACAGAACTATGGCTACACCTTC.

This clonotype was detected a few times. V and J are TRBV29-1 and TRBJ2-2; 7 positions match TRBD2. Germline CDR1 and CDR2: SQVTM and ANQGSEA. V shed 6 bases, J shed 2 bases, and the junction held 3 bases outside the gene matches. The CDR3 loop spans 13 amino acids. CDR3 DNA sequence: TGCAGCGTCGGGGGGTTCAACACCGGGGAGCTGTTTTTT. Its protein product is CSVGGFNTGELFF.

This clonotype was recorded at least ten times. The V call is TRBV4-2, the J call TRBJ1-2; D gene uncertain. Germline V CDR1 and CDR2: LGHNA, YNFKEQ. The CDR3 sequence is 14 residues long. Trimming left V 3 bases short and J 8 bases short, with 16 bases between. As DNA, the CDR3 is TGTGCCAGCAGCCACGTCGGAGAGAGTTGGGGCTACACCTTC. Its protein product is CASSHVGESWGYTF.

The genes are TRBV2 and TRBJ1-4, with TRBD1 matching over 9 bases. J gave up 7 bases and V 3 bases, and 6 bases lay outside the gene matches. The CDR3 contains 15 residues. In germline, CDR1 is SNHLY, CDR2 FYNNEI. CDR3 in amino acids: CASSEGGTGREKLFF. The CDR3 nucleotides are TGTGCCAGCAGTGAGGGAGGGACAGGGCGTGAAAAACTGTTTTTT. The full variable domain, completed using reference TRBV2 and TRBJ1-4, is EPEVTQTPSHQVTQMGQEVILRCVPISNHLYFYWYRQILGQKVEFLVSFYNNEISEKSEIFDDQFSVERPDGSNFTLKIRSTKLEDSAMYFCASSEGGTGREKLFFGSGTQLSVL.

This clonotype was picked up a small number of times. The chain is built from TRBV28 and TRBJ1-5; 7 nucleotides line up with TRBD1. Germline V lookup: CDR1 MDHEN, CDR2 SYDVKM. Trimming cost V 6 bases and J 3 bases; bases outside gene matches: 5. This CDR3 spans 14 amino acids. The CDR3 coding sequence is TGTGCCAGCAGCAGGGACAGCGCCAATCAGCCCCAGCATTTT. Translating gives CASSRDSANQPQHF.

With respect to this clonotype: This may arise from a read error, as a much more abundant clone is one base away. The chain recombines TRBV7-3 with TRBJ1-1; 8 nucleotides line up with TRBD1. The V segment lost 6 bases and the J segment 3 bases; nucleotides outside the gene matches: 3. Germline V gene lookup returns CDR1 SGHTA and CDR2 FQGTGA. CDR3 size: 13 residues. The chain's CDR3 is CASRQQGDTEAFF. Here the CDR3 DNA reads TGTGCCAGCAGACAACAGGGGGACACTGAAGCTTTCTTT.

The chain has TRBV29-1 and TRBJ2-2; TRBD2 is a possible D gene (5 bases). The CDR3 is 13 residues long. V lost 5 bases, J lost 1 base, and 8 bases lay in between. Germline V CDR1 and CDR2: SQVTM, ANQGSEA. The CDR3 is CSVLRENTGELFF. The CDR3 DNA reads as TGCAGCGTTTTACGGGAGAACACCGGGGAGCTGTTTTTT.

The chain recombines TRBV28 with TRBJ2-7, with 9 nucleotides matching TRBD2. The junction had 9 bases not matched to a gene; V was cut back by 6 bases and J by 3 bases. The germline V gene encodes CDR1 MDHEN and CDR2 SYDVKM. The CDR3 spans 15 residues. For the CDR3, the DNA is TGTGCCAGCAGCATGGCTAGCGGGGTTAACTACGAGCAGTACTTC. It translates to CASSMASGVNYEQYF.

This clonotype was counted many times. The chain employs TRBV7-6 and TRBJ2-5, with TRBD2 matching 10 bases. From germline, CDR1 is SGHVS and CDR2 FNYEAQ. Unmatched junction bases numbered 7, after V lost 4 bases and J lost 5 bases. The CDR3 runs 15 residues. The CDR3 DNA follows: TGTGCCAGCAGCTCTATAGCGGGGGGCTACGAGACCCAGTACTTC. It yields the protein CASSSIAGGYETQYF.

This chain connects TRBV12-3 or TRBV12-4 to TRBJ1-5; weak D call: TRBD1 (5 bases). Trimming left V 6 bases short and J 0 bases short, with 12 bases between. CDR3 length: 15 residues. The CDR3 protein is CASRAQEYSNQPQHF. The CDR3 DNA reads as TGTGCCAGCAGGGCACAGGAATATAGCAATCAGCCCCAGCATTTT.

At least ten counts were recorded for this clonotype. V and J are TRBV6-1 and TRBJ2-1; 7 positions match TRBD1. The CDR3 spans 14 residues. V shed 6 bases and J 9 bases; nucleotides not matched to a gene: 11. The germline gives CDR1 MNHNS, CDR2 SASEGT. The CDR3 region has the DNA TGTGCCAGCAGGGGACAGACACTGGGATTTGAGCAGTTCTTC. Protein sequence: CASRGQTLGFEQFF.

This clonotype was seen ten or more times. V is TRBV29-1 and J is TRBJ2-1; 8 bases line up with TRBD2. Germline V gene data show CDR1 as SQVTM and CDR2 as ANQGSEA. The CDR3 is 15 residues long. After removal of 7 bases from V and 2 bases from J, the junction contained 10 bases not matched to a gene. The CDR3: CSARVAGGPYNEQFF. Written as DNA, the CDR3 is TGCAGCGCCCGAGTGGCGGGAGGCCCCTACAATGAGCAGTTCTTC.

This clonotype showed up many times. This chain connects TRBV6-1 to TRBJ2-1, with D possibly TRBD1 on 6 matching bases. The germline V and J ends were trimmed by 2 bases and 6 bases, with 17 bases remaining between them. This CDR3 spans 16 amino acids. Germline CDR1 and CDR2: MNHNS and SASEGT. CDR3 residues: CASSERWGLAGNEQFF. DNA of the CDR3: TGTGCCAGCAGTGAAAGATGGGGGCTAGCAGGCAATGAGCAGTTCTTC.

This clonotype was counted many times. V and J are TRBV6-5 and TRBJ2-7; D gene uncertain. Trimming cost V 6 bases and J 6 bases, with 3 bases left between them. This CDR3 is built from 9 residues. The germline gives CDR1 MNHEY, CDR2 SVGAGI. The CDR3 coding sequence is TGTGCCAGCAGGGGCGAGCAGTACTTC. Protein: CASRGEQYF.

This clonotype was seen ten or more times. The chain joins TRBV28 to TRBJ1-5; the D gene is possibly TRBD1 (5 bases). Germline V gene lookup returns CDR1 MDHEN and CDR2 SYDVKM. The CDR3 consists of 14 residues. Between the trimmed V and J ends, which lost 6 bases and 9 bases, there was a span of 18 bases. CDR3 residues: CASRAGKGLGPQHF. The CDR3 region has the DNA TGTGCCAGCAGGGCGGGGAAGGGGTTGGGGCCCCAGCATTTT.

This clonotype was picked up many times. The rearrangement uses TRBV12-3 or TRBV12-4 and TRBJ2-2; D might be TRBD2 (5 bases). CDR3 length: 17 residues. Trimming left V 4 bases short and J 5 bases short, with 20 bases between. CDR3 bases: TGTGCCAGCAGTTCCTCGCGCAGGACTGGCGGGACCGGGGAGCTGTTTTTT. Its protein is CASSSSRRTGGTGELFF.

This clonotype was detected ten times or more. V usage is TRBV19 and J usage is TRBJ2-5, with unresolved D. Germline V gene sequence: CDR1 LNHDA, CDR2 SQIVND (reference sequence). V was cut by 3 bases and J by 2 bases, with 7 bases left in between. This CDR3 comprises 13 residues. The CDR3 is CASSIPEQETQYF. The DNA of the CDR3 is TGTGCCAGTAGTATCCCAGAACAAGAGACCCAGTACTTC.

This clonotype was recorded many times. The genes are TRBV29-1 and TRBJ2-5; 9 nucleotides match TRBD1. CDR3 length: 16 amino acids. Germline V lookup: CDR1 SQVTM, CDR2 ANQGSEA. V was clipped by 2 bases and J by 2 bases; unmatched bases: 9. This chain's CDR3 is CSVESARTGAQETQYF. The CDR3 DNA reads TGCAGCGTTGAATCAGCGAGGACAGGGGCACAAGAGACCCAGTACTTC.

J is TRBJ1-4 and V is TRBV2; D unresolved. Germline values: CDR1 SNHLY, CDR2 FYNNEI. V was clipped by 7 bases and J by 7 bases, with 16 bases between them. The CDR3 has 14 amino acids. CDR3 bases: TGTGCCAGCAATCTCCGCATGGGCGCTGAAAAACTGTTTTTT. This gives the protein CASNLRMGAEKLFF.

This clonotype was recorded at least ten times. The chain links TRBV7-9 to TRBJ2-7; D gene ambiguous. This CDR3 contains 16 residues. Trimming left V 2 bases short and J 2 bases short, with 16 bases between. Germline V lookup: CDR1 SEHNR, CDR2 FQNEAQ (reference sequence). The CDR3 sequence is CASSLSPHESTYEQYF. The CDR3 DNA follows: TGTGCCAGCAGCTTATCCCCCCACGAATCTACCTACGAGCAGTACTTC.

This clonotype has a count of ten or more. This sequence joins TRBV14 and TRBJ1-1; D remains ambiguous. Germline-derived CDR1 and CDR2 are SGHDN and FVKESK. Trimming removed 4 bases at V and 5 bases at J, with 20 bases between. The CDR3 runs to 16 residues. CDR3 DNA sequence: TGTGCCAGCAGCCCATCCCCCGAAAGGGAGCGGACTGAAGCTTTCTTT. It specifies CASSPSPERERTEAFF.

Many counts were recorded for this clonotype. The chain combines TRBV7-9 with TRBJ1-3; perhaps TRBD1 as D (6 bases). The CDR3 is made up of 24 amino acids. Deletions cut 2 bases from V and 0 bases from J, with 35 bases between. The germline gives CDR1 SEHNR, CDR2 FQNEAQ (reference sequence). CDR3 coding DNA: TGTGCCAGCAGCTTATGGGACTCCAAACAGGGATCGGGGAGTGAACAGAGCTCTGGAAACACCATATATTTT. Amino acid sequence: CASSLWDSKQGSGSEQSSGNTIYF.

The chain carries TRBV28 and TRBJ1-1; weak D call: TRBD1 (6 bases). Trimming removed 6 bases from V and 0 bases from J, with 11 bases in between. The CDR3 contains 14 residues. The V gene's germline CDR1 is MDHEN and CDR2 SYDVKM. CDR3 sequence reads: CASRSGDMNTEAFF. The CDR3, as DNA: TGTGCCAGCAGGTCAGGGGATATGAACACTGAAGCTTTCTTT.

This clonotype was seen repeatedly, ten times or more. The CDR3 sequence is CASSYSMTGGFQPQHF. The CDR3 DNA follows: TGTGCCAGCAGTTACTCGATGACTGGGGGCTTTCAGCCCCAGCATTTT. V gene TRBV6-2 or TRBV6-3 combines with J gene TRBJ1-5, with a weak D call TRBD1 (6 bases). V gave up 0 bases and J gave up 6 bases, with 15 bases separating them. Looked up from germline, CDR1 is MNHEY and CDR2 is SVGEGT. The CDR3 covers 16 residues.

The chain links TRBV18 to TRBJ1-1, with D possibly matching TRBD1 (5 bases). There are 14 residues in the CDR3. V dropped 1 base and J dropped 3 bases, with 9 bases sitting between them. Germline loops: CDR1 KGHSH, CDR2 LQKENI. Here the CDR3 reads CASSPQGGDTEAFF. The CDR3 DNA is TGTGCCAGCTCACCACAGGGAGGGGACACTGAAGCTTTCTTT.

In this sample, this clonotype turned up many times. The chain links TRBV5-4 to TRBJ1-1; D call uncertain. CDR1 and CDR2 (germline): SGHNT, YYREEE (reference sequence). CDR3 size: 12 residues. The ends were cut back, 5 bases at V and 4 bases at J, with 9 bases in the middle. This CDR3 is CASSTMGTEAFF. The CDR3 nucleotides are TGTGCCAGCAGTACGATGGGCACTGAAGCTTTCTTT. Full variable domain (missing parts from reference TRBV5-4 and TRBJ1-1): ETGVTQSPTHLIKTRGQQVTLRCSSQSGHNTVSWYQQALGQGPQFIFQYYREEENGRGNFPPRFSGLQFPNYSSELNVNALELDDSALYLCASSTMGTEAFFGQGTRLTVV.

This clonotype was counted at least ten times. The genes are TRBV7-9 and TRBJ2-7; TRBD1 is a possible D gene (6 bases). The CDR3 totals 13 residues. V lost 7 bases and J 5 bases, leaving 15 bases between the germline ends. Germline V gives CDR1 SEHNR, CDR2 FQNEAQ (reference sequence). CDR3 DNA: TGTGCCAGCAACCATCAGGGGCAGAACGAGCAGTACTTC. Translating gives CASNHQGQNEQYF. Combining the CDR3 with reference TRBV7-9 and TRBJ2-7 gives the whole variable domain DTGVSQNPRHKITKRGQNVTFRCDPISEHNRLYWYRQTLGQGPEFLTYFQNEAQLEKSRLLSDRFSAERPKGSFSTLEIQRTEQGDSAMYLCASNHQGQNEQYFGPGTRLTVT.